Each of the 21 T cell receptor beta chains below was sequenced from the same sample in a study of cytomegalovirus exposure and HLA in healthy donors. Primers: 60 Vbeta forward and 13 Jbeta reverse. Sequencing used immunoSEQ multiplex PCR; TCRdb keeps in-frame clones, though not all of them. The table lists more than 150,000 clones, roughly 83% of them singletons. The sequenced sample was PBMCs. The receptor source for this set is a woman under 30 in good health and CMV-seronegative.

The V gene is TRBV5-1, the J gene TRBJ2-1, with 10 bases that match TRBD2. This CDR3 contains 15 residues. With 7 bases clipped from V and 1 base from J, the junction kept 5 bases outside the gene matches. CDR1 and CDR2 (germline): SGHRS, YFSETQ. The CDR3: CASGTLAGSYNEQFF. CDR3 bases: TGCGCCAGCGGAACACTAGCGGGGTCCTACAATGAGCAGTTCTTC.

The chain employs TRBV27 and TRBJ2-7, with 9 bases aligning to TRBD1. Germline assignment: CDR1 MNHEY and CDR2 SMNVEV (reference sequence). The CDR3 totals 18 residues. Trimming at V came to 5 bases and at J to 0 bases, leaving 14 bases not matched to a gene. CDR3 loop: CASSPTQGALGDSYEQYF. DNA of the CDR3: TGTGCCAGCAGTCCAACACAGGGGGCGTTAGGCGACTCCTACGAGCAGTACTTC.

This chain links TRBV29-1 with TRBJ2-7; 7 bases are a match to TRBD1. After removal of 4 bases from V and 5 bases from J, the junction contained 5 bases not matched to a gene. The CDR3 sequence is 12 residues long. CDR1 SQVTM and CDR2 ANQGSEA come from the germline V gene. CDR3 nucleotide sequence: TGCAGCGTTGGCCGACAGGGCAACGAGCAGTACTTC. It codes for CSVGRQGNEQYF.

The chain carries TRBV9 and TRBJ1-2; D gene ambiguous. The CDR3 extends over 13 amino acids. Germline-derived CDR1 and CDR2 are SGDLS and YYNGEE. Trimming stripped 3 bases from V and 8 bases from J, with 14 bases between. CDR3 coding DNA: TGTGCCAGCAGCGAAAAGAGGGCAGCAGGCTACACCTTC. It yields the protein CASSEKRAAGYTF. Variable domain in full (rest from reference TRBV9 and TRBJ1-2): DSGVTQTPKHLITATGQRVTLRCSPRSGDLSVYWYQQSLDQGLQFLIQYYNGEERAKGNILERFSAQQFPDLHSELNLSSLELGDSALYFCASSEKRAAGYTFGSGTRLTVV.

The V and J genes are TRBV5-6 and TRBJ2-3; the D gene is possibly TRBD1 (5 bases). The germline V gene has CDR1 SGHDT and CDR2 YYEEEE. The CDR3 length is 15 residues. Trimming pared 1 base from V and 6 bases from J, leaving 15 bases between. Here the CDR3 reads CASSLFLREGDTQYF. The CDR3 coding sequence is TGTGCCAGCAGCTTGTTTCTCAGGGAAGGGGATACGCAGTATTTT.

The gene calls are TRBV15 and TRBJ1-3; D remains ambiguous. The CDR3 totals 14 residues. The germline gives CDR1 LNHNV, CDR2 YYDKDF (reference sequence). Trimming stripped 5 bases from V and 2 bases from J, with 10 bases between. The CDR3 region has the DNA TGTGCCACCAGCTTTTGGAGCCCTGGAAACACCATATATTTT. The encoded protein is CATSFWSPGNTIYF.

The chain recombines TRBV10-3 with TRBJ2-2, with D perhaps matching TRBD1 (6 bases). The CDR3 runs 14 residues. Germline V gives CDR1 ENHRY, CDR2 SYGVKD. Trimming stripped 4 bases from V and 1 base from J, with 7 bases between. CDR3 residues: CAISGQENTGELFF. DNA of the CDR3: TGTGCCATCAGTGGACAGGAGAACACCGGGGAGCTGTTTTTT.

This chain links TRBV5-5 with TRBJ2-5, with D uncertain. This CDR3 is built from 15 residues. Germline CDR1 reads SGHKS; CDR2 reads YYEKEE (reference sequence). Trimming took 1 base from V and 5 from J, leaving 15 bases between them. As DNA, the CDR3 is TGTGCCAGCAGCTTGAACTTCAGGTTGTACGAGACCCAGTACTTC. Amino acids: CASSLNFRLYETQYF.

This chain links TRBV29-1 with TRBJ1-2, with TRBD1 matching over 7 bases. J gave up 2 bases and V 6 bases, and 12 bases lay outside the gene matches. The CDR3 covers 15 residues. From germline, CDR1 is SQVTM and CDR2 ANQGSEA. The CDR3 DNA reads TGCAGCGTCCTCGATAGGGGGCGCGGAAACTATGGCTACACCTTC. Amino acid sequence: CSVLDRGRGNYGYTF. Based on the CDR3 plus reference TRBV29-1 and TRBJ1-2, the full variable domain is SAVISQKPSRDICQRGTSLTIQCQVDSQVTMMFWYRQQPGQSLTLIATANQGSEATYESGFVIDKFPISRPNLTFSTLTVSNMSPEDSSIYLCSVLDRGRGNYGYTFGSGTRLTVV.

This clone was seen once. The V call is TRBV28, the J call TRBJ1-2, with 7 bases matching TRBD1. The germline V gene has CDR1 MDHEN and CDR2 SYDVKM. J was trimmed by 0 bases and V by 5 bases; bases with no gene match: 6. CDR3 size: 15 residues. Written as DNA, the CDR3 is TGTGCCAGCAGTGGGGGTGGGACAGCTAACTATGGCTACACCTTC. As protein: CASSGGGTANYGYTF.

The V gene is TRBV2, the J gene TRBJ1-2; D unresolved. Trimming took off 7 bases at V and 4 bases at J, with 13 bases between the two ends. Germline V gene data show CDR1 as SNHLY and CDR2 as FYNNEI. The CDR3 loop spans 13 amino acids. CDR3 residues: CASKDGRSYGYTF. CDR3 nucleotides: TGTGCCAGCAAGGATGGCAGGTCCTATGGCTACACCTTC.

The V and J genes are TRBV7-8 and TRBJ1-4; 10 bases align to TRBD1. CDR1 and CDR2 from the germline V gene are SGHVS and FQNEAQ. This CDR3 region has 14 residues. The V and J ends lost 3 bases and 10 bases, in that order; junction bases with no gene match: 5. The CDR3 reads CASSLGQGTVKLFF. The DNA of the CDR3 is TGTGCCAGCAGCTTGGGACAGGGGACGGTAAAACTGTTTTTT.

The chain is built from TRBV30 and TRBJ2-2; the D is unclear. The germline gives CDR1 GTSNPN, CDR2 SVGIG (reference sequence). The CDR3 has 12 residues. V lost 5 bases, J lost 7 bases, and 11 bases lay in between. CDR3 amino acids: CAWSESGGELFF. The CDR3 DNA sequence: TGTGCCTGGTCCGAATCCGGCGGGGAGCTGTTTTTT.

This chain links TRBV6-5 with TRBJ2-3; 9 bases are shared with TRBD2. Germline CDR1 MNHEY, CDR2 SVGAGI. CDR3 size: 15 residues. V shed 5 bases, J shed 7 bases, and the junction held 10 bases outside the gene matches. DNA for the CDR3: TGTGCCAGCAGTACCCCAAGAGCGGGGGGCTATACGCAGTATTTT. Protein: CASSTPRAGGYTQYF.

The chain recombines TRBV5-1 with TRBJ2-1, with TRBD2 matching 12 bases. The CDR3 is 19 amino acids. Germline V lookup: CDR1 SGHRS, CDR2 YFSETQ. After removal of 1 base from V and 0 bases from J, the junction contained 8 bases not matched to a gene. The CDR3 loop reads CASSLMRLAGVFSYNEQFF. In nucleotides, the CDR3 is TGCGCCAGCAGCTTGATGAGACTAGCGGGGGTCTTCTCCTACAATGAGCAGTTCTTC.

The CDR3 spells CASSPADGGIQYF. Written as DNA, the CDR3 is TGCGCCAGCAGCCCGGCGGACGGGGGCATTCAGTACTTC. The chain carries TRBV4-1 and TRBJ2-4; possible D gene TRBD2, 6 bases. The CDR3 contains 13 residues. Trimming left V 4 bases short and J 9 bases short, with 13 bases between. Germline V lookup: CDR1 MGHRA, CDR2 YSYEKL.

The chain recombines TRBV5-8 with TRBJ1-1, with 9 bases identical to TRBD1. CDR3 length equals 18 residues. Germline CDR1 is SGHTS and CDR2 is YDEGEE. V trimming: 3 bases; J trimming: 0 bases; junction bases outside the gene matches: 12. The CDR3 bases are TGTGCCAGCAGCTCCCGGGACAGGGCTCCCCTAATGAACACTGAAGCTTTCTTT. Residues: CASSSRDRAPLMNTEAFF.

The chain combines TRBV4-1 with TRBJ1-2; D uncertain. This CDR3 contains 13 residues. Deletions cut 11 bases from V and 4 bases from J, with 17 bases between. CDR1 and CDR2 from the germline V gene are MGHRA and YSYEKL. CDR3 residues: CASSQTTGYGYTF. In DNA form, the CDR3 reads TGCGCCTCCAGCCAGACAACTGGCTATGGCTACACCTTC.

The CDR3 here is CASSSGTANYGYTF. The CDR3 DNA sequence: TGTGCCAGTAGTTCCGGGACAGCTAACTATGGCTACACCTTC. The V and J genes are TRBV19 and TRBJ1-2; 7 bases agree with TRBD1. The CDR3 loop spans 14 amino acids. CDR1 is LNHDA and CDR2 is SQIVND in the germline V gene (reference sequence). After removal of 5 bases from V and 0 bases from J, the junction contained 3 bases not matched to a gene.

The J gene is TRBJ2-7, the V gene TRBV5-1; TRBD1 matches at 8 bases. The J segment lost 0 bases and the V segment lost 3 bases, leaving 17 bases of the junction unmatched. CDR1 is SGHRS, CDR2 YFSETQ, per germline. This CDR3 comprises 19 residues. The CDR3 is CASSSPRTRRQGRSYEQYF. The CDR3 nucleotides are TGCGCCAGCAGCTCGCCTCGGACCCGGCGACAGGGGCGCTCCTACGAGCAGTACTTC.

This clone was detected only once. This chain links TRBV7-9 with TRBJ1-2, with D hard to call. Deletions cut 1 base from V and 4 bases from J, with 13 bases between. This CDR3 is 15 amino acids long. The germline gives CDR1 SEHNR, CDR2 FQNEAQ (reference sequence). The DNA for the CDR3 is TGTGCCAGCAGCTTAGACGGCGGATATGGCTATGGCTACACCTTC. Translating gives CASSLDGGYGYGYTF.